The clone carrying this TCR beta chain was picked up one time. Germline CDR1 MNHEY, CDR2 SMNVEV (reference sequence). The CDR3 length is 13 residues. J lost 6 bases, V lost 6 bases, and 4 bases had no gene match. The data stem from a study of cytomegalovirus exposure and HLA in healthy donors. Amplification used 60 Vbeta primers and 13 Jbeta primers. Sequencing used immunoSEQ multiplex PCR; TCRdb keeps in-frame clones, though not all of them. The sample has fewer than 60,000 clones, roughly 77% seen once. The sequenced sample was PBMCs. The receptor was isolated from a woman between 40 and 55 years old in good health and CMV-seropositive. The rearrangement uses TRBV27 and TRBJ1-5; 8 nucleotides agree with TRBD1. The CDR3 sequence: CASRDRGGQPQHF. CDR3 coding DNA: TGTGCCAGCAGAGACAGGGGCGGTCAGCCCCAGCATTTT.